The T cell receptor beta chain under discussion was sequenced for a study of cytomegalovirus exposure and HLA in healthy donors (dated 2017 in TCRdb). For context, the study as a whole: In an earlier analysis of about 560 of the donors, 276 Gb of sequence data and 95 million to 130 million unique TCR beta sequences from approximately 180 million T cells were reported. An early release that covered approximately 600 HLA-typed donors contained approximately 300 gigabases of sequencing data and tens of millions of unique TCR sequences. The genetic ancestry cluster associated with self-reported Caucasian donors included roughly 84% of the 300 to 450 genotyped donors. The study aimed to test whether signatures of past pathogen exposure could be identified by cataloging public T cell receptors. The study profiled the T cell repertoires of approximately 700 subjects by immunosequencing and related them to cytomegalovirus serostatus. Along with the roughly 610-subject first cohort, a separate validation cohort of over 90 different subjects was used. To predict cytomegalovirus infection status, the study brought together high-throughput TCR immunosequencing, statistical association of individual TCRs with disease status, and machine learning. A later analysis re-examined previously published TCR beta repertoires from around 670 donors and added high-resolution HLA genotyping to investigate patterns of TCR occurrence. Rather than drawing on any new phenotypic data, the later analysis identified candidate immune exposures from TCR beta sequences and the way those sequences occurred across donors. To decide whether each TCR beta V gene segment behaved as functional or pseudogenic, an earlier analysis of approximately 600 of the donors relied on high-throughput TCR beta sequencing. Donor age, sex, ethnicity and CMV serostatus were compiled together with the repertoire data. Genome-wide SNP genotypes for about 55% of the roughly 670 donors were used in a later genetic analysis, which treated that subset as a discovery cohort. All discovery cohort repertoires had been generated using a single sequencing platform. Both class I and class II loci were covered by HLA typing, at four-digit resolution. The number of typed donors differed by locus: 629-630 for A, B, C, DRB1 and DQB1; 522 for DQA1; approximately 600 for DPA1; and some 450 for DPB1. About five DR-DQ haplotypes were handled as single units for association and clustering because linkage in the cohort was strong. Among around 400 genotyped donors of the cohort, an average of approximately 240,000 unique TCR beta nucleotide sequences was sequenced per donor, of which about 18% were non-productive. Paper-wide results and their limitations: A later analysis found that most CMV-associated TCR beta chains appeared HLA-restricted, with HLA associations seemingly driven largely by CMV exposure. A later analysis found that HLA-associated TCR beta chains were more clonally expanded and had lower generation probabilities than equally common non-associated chains. The 87-base-pair reads could not distinguish some IMGT-functional V segments, including TRBV6-2 and TRBV6-3, so those segments were excluded. Linkage disequilibrium might explain the correlated functional status among segregating V segments, but an unknown experimental factor could not be excluded. An earlier analysis of approximately 540 of the donors showed that most TCR beta V segments appeared in productive rearrangements either about 87% or about 30% of the time, which broadly matched IMGT annotations. When HLA alleles, especially DR and DQ, strongly co-occurred, TCR associations were difficult to assign to individual alleles. According to a later analysis, parvovirus B19, influenza, CMV and Epstein-Barr virus appeared linked to several top co-occurrence clusters. A further reported finding was that TCR beta sequences accurately predicted the HLA-A and HLA-B alleles for most subjects in the first cohort. In this cohort, only TCR beta chains were sequenced, and detectable features were limited by the absence of alpha or paired-chain data. Over 15 rarely observed V segments, including chromosome 9 orphons, were excluded from the earlier analysis of a few hundred of the donors because counts were too low. Across donors, most TCR sequences were observed very rarely, whereas some public TCRs were present in many individuals. In a later genetic analysis, a missense DCLRE1C variant was associated with V-gene and J-gene trimming of TCR beta chains, and the association was replicated in an independent cohort. The study listed 170 or so TCR beta chains as associated with cytomegalovirus. A group of highly shared sequence variants was considered likely to be a technical artifact of the sequencing pipeline. According to the authors, the approach could potentially be generalized to other disease states and immunological phenotypes. A later analysis associated around 16,000 TCR beta sequences with specific HLA alleles at a false discovery rate of 0.05. According to a later analysis, TCR association rates differed among HLA loci, with DRB1 alleles showing the most associated TCRs and HLA-C alleles showing the fewest. In a later genetic analysis, fewer N-insertions in productive TCRs were reported among donors in an Asian-associated ancestry cluster than the roughly 700-donor mean. The presence/absence analyses assumed that sequencing depth was roughly uniform across donors, and that assumption may not be true. Three of the identified cytomegalovirus-associated TCR beta chains were confirmed in vitro to be specific for cytomegalovirus antigens. Immune exposure information for the cohort was limited to CMV serostatus. The classifier was reported to diagnose cytomegalovirus status with high specificity and sensitivity in both the original and validation cohorts. Because HLA typing was unavailable for some donors at each locus, only the typed subset was used in association tests.

CDR1 and CDR2 are read off the germline V gene as SGHNT and YENEEA. The CDR3 holds 15 amino acids from the cysteine to the phenylalanine. The entry retains the CDR3 DNA only, 45 bases that are in frame from base 1. V has 5 bases trimmed and J has 8 bases trimmed; junction bases matching no gene number 14. The cohort comprised 666 healthy bone marrow donors. All cohort members were sampled while nominally healthy, although unrecorded immune exposures were likely present. The donor tested CMV seronegative, placing the donor among the 350 or so seronegative members of the cohort. A peripheral blood sample was provided by each donor, and peripheral blood mononuclear cells were used for TCR beta sequencing. Genomic DNA was extracted from the blood cell samples with the Qiagen DNeasy Blood Extraction Kit. Preparation of the library involved the immunoSEQ multiplex PCR assay. For the multiplex PCR, a mixture combining 60 forward primers for TCR Vbeta segments and 13 reverse primers for TCR Jbeta segments was used. A multiplex PCR assay on genomic DNA amplified the CDR3 region of rearranged TCR beta genes. On the Illumina HiSeq System, the amplified TCR beta libraries were sequenced as 87-base-pair reads. For the original study's pipeline: In a later analysis, 80 million or so unique TCR beta chains were counted across the 500 to 850 repertoires, and around 11 million of these chains were shared by at least two donors. Raw reads were error-corrected and collapsed into unique sequences with a nearest-neighbor algorithm that merged closely related sequences to remove PCR and sequencing errors. V, D and J gene segments were assigned by aligning CDR3 sequences to IMGT reference sequences. For a sequence to be retained, a match of at least six nucleotides was required to both a V gene segment and a J gene segment. Rearrangements were classified as productive when the CDR3 lacked stop codons and remained in frame with V and J, and all other rearrangements were classified as non-productive. CDR3 was defined by IMGT convention, running from the second conserved V-encoded cysteine to the conserved J-encoded phenylalanine. Sequences without an unambiguous match to a single V gene segment were excluded from the earlier analysis of 450 to 650 of the donors. In an earlier analysis of several hundred of the donors, V segments were called functional above 56.7% productive rearrangements and were called segregating when the between-donor standard deviation exceeded 5%. A statistical classification framework was developed to diagnose cytomegalovirus status using the catalog of TCR beta chain sequences. In a later analysis, TCR nucleotide sequences were compared against IMGT/GENE-DB human TR gene sequences so that V and J genes could be assigned. A later analysis assigned CDR3 sequences and most-parsimonious VDJ recombination scenarios with the TCRdist pipeline. In a later analysis, each TCR beta chain was defined by its CDR3 amino acid sequence together with its V-gene family, and reads without a unique V-gene family were excluded. A later analysis removed 592 highly shared, low-generation-probability nucleotide sequences to deal with suspected cross-contamination and a sequencing artifact. In a later analysis, a clonal expansion index was calculated for each public chain from normalized within-repertoire ranks of inferred template counts. Generation probabilities in a later analysis came from a VDJ recombination model fitted to out-of-frame rearrangements, and those results were checked against IGoR. In a later analysis, TCR-TCR, TCR-HLA and TCR-CMV co-occurrence was scored with hypergeometric tests, and a repertoire-size bias correction was applied to TCR pairs. In a later analysis, false discovery rates were estimated by permuting HLA or CMV assignments 20 times. In a later analysis, co-occurring TCRs were grouped with DBSCAN, and TCRdist sequence similarity was added when clustering was performed within HLA-allele-positive subsets. Repertoires with fewer than 30,000 or more than 120,000 public chains were left out of co-occurrence clustering, as were several repertoires with anomalous nucleotide sharing. Drawn from immuneACCESS, this table holds only the in-frame rearrangements with V and J called that TCRdb kept. Clones are partly lost; checked studies trace under half to an unresolved V gene and leave the rest unexplained. V and J calls and clone size come straight from that table; D and trimming were deduced from the DNA. A total of some 150,000 clones appear in this sample, about 80% of them only once. The ten largest clones represent 1.3% of the sample.

Points on this clone: The antigen it recognizes is unknown. Per-nucleotide qualities are absent, and no much larger clonotype sits a single base away.

Recombination connected TRBV11-3 to TRBJ1-2, with TRBD1 identical over 7 junction bases. Sequencing was performed on PBMCs. The TCR was taken from a woman aged 45-59 years in good health and CMV-seronegative. The CDR3 protein sequence reads: CASSATGTARNGYTF. The nucleotide sequence reads as follows: TGTGCCAGCAGCGCAACCGGGACAGCCCGTAACGGCTACACCTTC.